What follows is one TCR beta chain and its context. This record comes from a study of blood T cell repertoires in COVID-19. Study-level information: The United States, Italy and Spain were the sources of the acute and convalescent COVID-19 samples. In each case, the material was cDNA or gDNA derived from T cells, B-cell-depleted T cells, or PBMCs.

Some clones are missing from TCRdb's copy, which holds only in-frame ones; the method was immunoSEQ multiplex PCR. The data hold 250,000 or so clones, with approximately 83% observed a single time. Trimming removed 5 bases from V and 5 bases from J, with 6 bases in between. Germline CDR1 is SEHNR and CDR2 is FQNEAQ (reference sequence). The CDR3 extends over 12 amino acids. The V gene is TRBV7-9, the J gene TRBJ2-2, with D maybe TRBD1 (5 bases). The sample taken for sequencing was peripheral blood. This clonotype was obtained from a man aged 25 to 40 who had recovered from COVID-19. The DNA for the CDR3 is TGTGCCAGCAGCCCAGGGACCGGGGAGCTGTTTTTT. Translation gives CASSPGTGELFF.